The 12 T cell receptor beta chains presented below share a single source sample, sequenced in a study of control samples from healthy donors and cancer patients (dated by TCRdb to 2020 to 2022). Libraries came from the immunoSEQ multiplex PCR assay. The immuneACCESS repertoire file appears here via TCRdb, limited to in-frame rearrangements. These files lack a portion of the clones; in checked studies, under half of the deficit traces to unresolved V genes, and the cause of the others is not known. The sample table contains about 130,000 clones; only one count was recorded for about 94% of them. The ten largest clonotypes hold less than 4% of the sample. The specimen sequenced was blood. The origin of the receptors is a man younger than 45 in good health.

The V gene is TRBV4-1, the J gene TRBJ1-1, with D uncertain. CDR1 is MGHRA and CDR2 is YSYEKL in the germline V gene. Between the trimmed V and J ends, which lost 0 bases and 5 bases, there was a span of 10 bases. CDR3 length: 14 residues. CDR3 in amino acids: CASSQDSGGTEAFF. The CDR3 DNA follows: TGCGCCAGCAGCCAAGACTCGGGAGGAACTGAAGCTTTCTTT.

The chain carries TRBV3-1 (or the pseudogene TRBV3-2) and TRBJ1-1; TRBD1 agrees at 7 bases. Germline CDR1 is LGHDT and CDR2 is YNNKEL (reference sequence). V lost 1 base to trimming and J lost 8 bases; unmatched junction nucleotides: 10. The CDR3 sequence is 15 residues long. In nucleotides, the CDR3 is TGTGCCAGCAGCCAAGCCTCAGGGGGGATTTTCGAAGCTTTCTTT. Residues: CASSQASGGIFEAFF.

The chain links TRBV6-5 to TRBJ1-5; maybe TRBD1 (5 bases). CDR1 MNHEY and CDR2 SVGAGI come from the germline V gene. V was cut by 4 bases and J by 4 bases, with 11 bases left in between. CDR3 length: 14 amino acids. CDR3: CASSLNGGNQPQHF. The CDR3 DNA reads as TGTGCCAGCAGTTTGAACGGGGGGAATCAGCCCCAGCATTTT.

This clone has just one count. At one end the junction does not follow the germline gene, possibly because of a read error. The chain joins TRBV5-8 to TRBJ1-1; 8 bases match TRBD1. In germline, CDR1 is SGHTS, CDR2 YDEGEE. There are 14 residues in the CDR3. The CDR3 reads CASTLGTGNTEAFF. The DNA of the CDR3 is TGTGCCAGCACCTTGGGGACAGGGAACACTGAAGCTTTCTTT.

The rearrangement uses TRBV4-3 and TRBJ2-3; D call uncertain. The germline V gene encodes CDR1 LGHNA and CDR2 YSLEER. V lost 0 bases, J lost 2 bases, and 9 bases lay in between. This CDR3 has 15 residues. CDR3 region: CASSQDRSFTDTQYF. CDR3 sequence (DNA): TGCGCCAGCAGCCAAGATAGGTCCTTCACAGATACGCAGTATTTT.

The V gene is TRBV7-2, the J gene TRBJ1-2; unclear D gene. V lost 0 bases and J lost 1, with 6 bases in between. The CDR3 consists of 14 residues. CDR1 and CDR2 from the germline V gene are SGHTA and FQGNSA. CDR3 loop: CASSLAQINYGYTF. CDR3 DNA sequence: TGTGCCAGCAGCTTAGCACAGATTAACTATGGCTACACCTTC.

The chain has TRBV9 and TRBJ2-1; 11 nucleotides align to TRBD2. The CDR3 extends over 17 amino acids. V was clipped by 0 bases and J by 7 bases; unmatched bases: 9. Germline CDR1 and CDR2: SGDLS and YYNGEE. CDR3 loop: CASSVDTSGGPVNEQFF. DNA of the CDR3: TGTGCCAGCAGCGTAGATACTAGCGGGGGCCCCGTGAATGAGCAGTTCTTC. Combining the CDR3 with reference TRBV9 and TRBJ2-1 gives the whole variable domain DSGVTQTPKHLITATGQRVTLRCSPRSGDLSVYWYQQSLDQGLQFLIQYYNGEERAKGNILERFSAQQFPDLHSELNLSSLELGDSALYFCASSVDTSGGPVNEQFFGPGTRLTVL.

The gene calls are TRBV6-5 and TRBJ2-7; D is undetermined. This CDR3 contains 14 residues. V was cut by 0 bases and J by 2 bases, with 8 bases left in between. Germline CDR1 and CDR2: MNHEY and SVGAGI. The CDR3 nucleotides are TGTGCCAGCAGTTACTCGATAGGAGCCTACGAGCAGTACTTC. Translation gives CASSYSIGAYEQYF.

This clone was found once. The V call is TRBV20-1, the J call TRBJ1-1, with D uncertain. V was pared by 5 bases and J by 0 bases, with 4 bases between. The CDR3 sequence is 11 residues long. The germline gives CDR1 DFQATT, CDR2 SNEGSKA (reference sequence). This CDR3 is CSAPMNTEAFF. The CDR3 nucleotides are TGCAGTGCTCCTATGAACACTGAAGCTTTCTTT.

The chain recombines TRBV6-4 with TRBJ2-7; TRBD1 might be the D (6 bases). This CDR3 has 13 residues. The germline V gene has CDR1 MRHNA and CDR2 SNTAGT. V lost 3 bases and J 6 bases, leaving 12 bases between the germline ends. The CDR3 here is CASSEQGTGEQYF. DNA of the CDR3: TGTGCCAGCAGTGAACAGGGAACGGGCGAGCAGTACTTC.

This clone was detected once. The V gene is TRBV6-1, the J gene TRBJ1-2; 8 nucleotides match TRBD1. This CDR3 is 17 amino acids long. V dropped 4 bases and J dropped 3; count of bases not matched to a gene: 13. Germline V gives CDR1 MNHNS, CDR2 SASEGT. In nucleotides, the CDR3 is TGTGCCAGCAGTGCTGGGGTTCTCAGGGGGCTAGACTATGGCTACACCTTC. Protein sequence: CASSAGVLRGLDYGYTF.

V usage is TRBV30 and J usage is TRBJ1-6, with 7 bases identical to TRBD1. CDR1 is GTSNPN and CDR2 is SVGIG in the germline V gene (reference sequence). The V gene end was trimmed by 8 bases and the J gene end by 7 bases; junction bases not matched to a gene: 14. The CDR3 spans 15 residues. The CDR3 DNA reads as TGTGCCGGAAACCCACAGGGGCCGTGGAATTCACCCCTCCACTTT. It yields the protein CAGNPQGPWNSPLHF.